This entry lists 16 T cell receptor beta chains sequenced from one sample in a study of CXCR3-negative and CXCR3-positive naive CD8 T cells. UMI-labeled 5' RACE yielded the TRB cDNA libraries. TCRdb reanalyzed the 5' RACE reads and collapses them to one entry per CDR3 protein, without DNA. This sample lists more than 40,000 distinct CDR3 sequences; its ten largest clones have roughly 1.4%. Sequencing input: naive CXCR3- CD8+ T cells from blood. Sample subset: CD45RO-CCR7+CD27+CD95- naive CD8+ T cells lacking CXCR3 (TNR3-). The receptors shown here come from a human donor in good health. Some clones in this sample may be carry-over from other donors' samples.

This rearrangement joins TRBV15 to TRBJ1-5. The CDR3 extends over 17 amino acids. Germline V gene data show CDR1 as LNHNV and CDR2 as YYDKDF (reference sequence). The CDR3 reads CATSRDSSHYSNQPQHF.

The chain uses TRBV9 and TRBJ2-7; the TCRdb call, TRBD1, lacks DNA for checking. The germline V gene has CDR1 SGDLS and CDR2 YYNGEE. The CDR3 runs 15 residues. This chain's CDR3 is CASSAAGGHSYEQYF. The full variable domain, in which reference TRBV9 and TRBJ2-7 provide the parts outside the CDR3, is DSGVTQTPKHLITATGQRVTLRCSPRSGDLSVYWYQQSLDQGLQFLIQYYNGEERAKGNILERFSAQQFPDLHSELNLSSLELGDSALYFCASSAAGGHSYEQYFGPGTRLTVT.

The gene calls are TRBV30 and TRBJ2-1. CDR1 is GTSNPN and CDR2 is SVGIG in the germline V gene (reference sequence). This CDR3 comprises 15 residues. CDR3 amino acids: CAWSVGAALYNEQFF.

The chain couples TRBV7-2 to TRBJ2-3; the TCRdb D gene call, TRBD2, has no DNA to confirm it. The CDR3 spans 15 residues. In germline, CDR1 is SGHTA, CDR2 FQGNSA. The CDR3 here is CASSQEVGTIGTQYF.

The V gene is TRBV24-1, the J gene TRBJ1-1; TCRdb's D gene call, TRBD1, goes unchecked for lack of DNA. CDR3 size: 19 residues. Germline loops: CDR1 KGHDR, CDR2 SFDVKD. The CDR3 loop is CATSDLPLAATRGSTEAFF.

This rearrangement joins TRBV6-4 to TRBJ2-3; no DNA is available, so the TRBD1 call from TCRdb remains unchecked. This CDR3 contains 14 residues. Germline assignment: CDR1 MRHNA and CDR2 SNTAGT. Here the CDR3 reads CASSGRGSTDTQYF.

The chain couples TRBV29-1 to TRBJ2-7. CDR3 length: 11 residues. The germline V gene has CDR1 SQVTM and CDR2 ANQGSEA. This CDR3 reads CSVGSGYEQYF.

The chain joins TRBV4-1 to TRBJ2-7. The CDR3 loop spans 13 amino acids. From germline, CDR1 is MGHRA and CDR2 YSYEKL. CDR3 sequence: CASSQDLSYEQYF.

This sequence joins TRBV7-2 and TRBJ2-1; with no DNA, the TCRdb D assignment of TRBD1 cannot be verified. Germline assignment: CDR1 SGHTA and CDR2 FQGNSA. This CDR3 region has 16 residues. This CDR3 reads CASSSPEQGIYNEQFF.

The chain employs TRBV20-1 and TRBJ2-7. The CDR3 has 15 residues. The germline gives CDR1 DFQATT, CDR2 SNEGSKA (reference sequence). CDR3 amino acids: CSARDQDRSSYEQYF.

V and J are TRBV7-2 and TRBJ2-7; TCRdb's D call of TRBD2 is untestable without DNA. CDR1 and CDR2 (germline): SGHTA, FQGNSA. There are 14 residues in the CDR3. CDR3 in amino acids: CASSLGERTYEQYF.

This chain joins TRBV6-5 and TRBJ2-1; TCRdb names TRBD2, which stays unverified in the absence of DNA. The CDR3 has 13 amino acids. CDR1 is MNHEY, CDR2 SVGAGI, per germline. The CDR3 protein is CASTGPSDNEQFF.

This chain connects TRBV3-1 to TRBJ2-1. Germline CDR1 and CDR2: LGHDT and YNNKEL (reference sequence). CDR3 length: 15 amino acids. CDR3 protein: CASSQDREGYNEQFF.

This chain uses TRBV29-1 with TRBJ2-7; TCRdb indicates TRBD2, and absent DNA this call remains unverified. The CDR3 covers 14 residues. In germline, CDR1 is SQVTM, CDR2 ANQGSEA. CDR3 sequence reads: CSVGVGLGRYEQYF.

J is TRBJ2-7 and V is TRBV2; TCRdb calls TRBD1, which cannot be checked without DNA. CDR3 length: 16 residues. Germline V CDR1 and CDR2: SNHLY, FYNNEI. The CDR3 loop reads CASSVRWDASSYEQYF.

CDR3 region: CASTPEGAGQPQHF. The V and J genes are TRBV2 and TRBJ1-5. CDR3 length equals 14 residues. Germline V CDR1 and CDR2: SNHLY, FYNNEI.